Presented here are 28 T cell receptor beta chains from one specimen sequenced in a study of blood T cell repertoires in COVID-19. Clones were read by immunoSEQ multiplex PCR, and TCRdb kept only the in-frame ones, dropping some. The table has about 200,000 clones, 75% to 85% seen once; the top ten hold 5.2%. The sequenced sample was peripheral blood. The receptors were gathered from a woman between 65 and 79 years old with COVID-19, enrolled during active disease.

The V call is TRBV3-1 (or the pseudogene TRBV3-2), the J call TRBJ1-1; 7 bases line up with TRBD1. V lost 1 base, J lost 5 bases, and 4 bases stayed unmatched. The CDR3 length is 14 residues. Germline values: CDR1 LGHDT, CDR2 YNNKEL (reference sequence). The CDR3 sequence is CASSQVGGGTEAFF. As DNA, the CDR3 is TGTGCCAGCAGCCAAGTAGGGGGCGGAACTGAAGCTTTCTTT.

V is TRBV7-3 and J is TRBJ2-2; 8 nucleotides match TRBD2. The CDR3 consists of 15 residues. The germline gives CDR1 SGHTA, CDR2 FQGTGA. The V gene end was trimmed by 6 bases and the J gene end by 5 bases; junction bases not matched to a gene: 8. In nucleotides, the CDR3 is TGTGCCAGCAGGCCCGGACTAGCTACTACCGGGGAGCTGTTTTTT. Translating gives CASRPGLATTGELFF. Supplemented by reference TRBV7-3 and TRBJ2-2, the full variable domain reads GAGVSQTPSNKVTEKGKYVELRCDPISGHTALYWYRQSLGQGPEFLIYFQGTGAADDSGLPNDRFFAVRPEGSVSTLKIQRTERGDSAVYLCASRPGLATTGELFFGEGSRLTVL.

CDR3 sequence reads: CASSSGRTAGNTIYF. The CDR3 DNA reads as TGTGCCAGTAGTTCGGGTAGGACAGCTGGAAACACCATATATTTT. The rearrangement uses TRBV19 and TRBJ1-3, with D possibly matching TRBD1 (6 bases). This CDR3 spans 15 amino acids. Trimming pared 5 bases from V and 2 bases from J, leaving 13 bases between. Germline loops: CDR1 LNHDA, CDR2 SQIVND (reference sequence).

V and J are TRBV19 and TRBJ2-2; D possibly corresponds to TRBD1 (5 bases). Germline V lookup: CDR1 LNHDA, CDR2 SQIVND (reference sequence). The CDR3 sequence is 11 residues long. Trimming took off 10 bases at V and 8 bases at J, with 11 bases between the two ends. The CDR3 region has the DNA TGTGCCACCACAGACAGTGGGGAGCTGTTTTTT. It translates to CATTDSGELFF.

V gene TRBV5-1 combines with J gene TRBJ2-5; TRBD2 matches 10 bases. V was clipped by 3 bases and J by 3 bases; unmatched bases: 2. The CDR3 loop spans 14 amino acids. From germline, CDR1 is SGHRS and CDR2 YFSETQ. The CDR3 loop reads CASSWGLAKETQYF. In nucleotides, the CDR3 is TGCGCCAGCAGCTGGGGACTAGCGAAAGAGACCCAGTACTTC.

The rearrangement uses TRBV7-2 and TRBJ1-1, with a possible D match to TRBD1 (6 bases). Deletions cut 2 bases from V and 0 bases from J, with 19 bases between. Per the germline V gene, CDR1 is SGHTA and CDR2 is FQGNSA. This CDR3 has 18 residues. The CDR3 protein is CASSLRHRESIMNTEAFF. DNA of the CDR3: TGTGCCAGCAGCTTAAGACACAGGGAGAGTATTATGAACACTGAAGCTTTCTTT.

The V and J genes are TRBV30 and TRBJ2-1; the D is unclear. Trimming removed 0 bases from V and 10 bases from J, with 7 bases in between. Per germline, CDR1 GTSNPN and CDR2 SVGIG (reference sequence). The CDR3 sequence is 11 residues long. In DNA, the CDR3 is TGTGCCTGGAGTGTACCAGCGGAGCAGTTCTTC. This encodes CAWSVPAEQFF.

The chain couples TRBV5-6 to TRBJ2-1, with a weak D call TRBD2 (5 bases). V was shortened by 5 bases and J by 0 bases, with 12 bases between the two germline ends. CDR3 size: 15 residues. Germline values: CDR1 SGHDT, CDR2 YYEEEE. The CDR3 here is CASRSVRGSYNEQFF. As DNA, the CDR3 is TGTGCCAGCAGGTCAGTCCGGGGCTCCTACAATGAGCAGTTCTTC.

The J gene is TRBJ1-5, the V gene TRBV6-5, with 10 nucleotides matching TRBD1. The CDR3 is 15 residues long. Germline V gene data show CDR1 as MNHEY and CDR2 as SVGAGI. V shed 6 bases and J 4 bases; nucleotides not matched to a gene: 6. CDR3 residues: CASRRQGAGNQPQHF. DNA for the CDR3: TGTGCCAGCAGGAGACAGGGGGCCGGGAATCAGCCCCAGCATTTT.

The rearrangement links TRBV7-2 to TRBJ2-1; D might be TRBD2 (5 bases). Between the trimmed V and J ends, which lost 0 bases and 6 bases, there was a span of 15 bases. The CDR3 runs to 16 residues. Germline-derived CDR1 and CDR2 are SGHTA and FQGNSA. CDR3 DNA sequence: TGTGCCAGCAGCTTAGCGGGCCTAGCCTGGGGCAATGAGCAGTTCTTC. It is translated as CASSLAGLAWGNEQFF.

The chain employs TRBV6-2 or TRBV6-3 and TRBJ1-5; 9 bases match TRBD1. The J segment lost 0 bases and the V segment lost 6 bases, leaving 9 bases of the junction unmatched. Germline lookup yields CDR1 MNHEY and CDR2 SVGEGT. This CDR3 contains 17 residues. The CDR3 region is CASSDPGQGVSNQPQHF. Written as DNA, the CDR3 is TGTGCCAGCAGCGACCCGGGACAGGGAGTTAGCAATCAGCCCCAGCATTTT.

The chain recombines TRBV7-2 with TRBJ2-1, with D possibly TRBD2 on 6 matching bases. CDR3 length: 15 residues. Germline CDR1 SGHTA, CDR2 FQGNSA. Deletions cut 5 bases from V and 9 bases from J, with 20 bases between. CDR3 nucleotide sequence: TGTGCCAGCAGCCCTCGGGACTCCCACCGGGTTGAGCAGTTCTTC. Protein: CASSPRDSHRVEQFF.

J is TRBJ2-1 and V is TRBV12-3 or TRBV12-4, with TRBD2 matching 8 bases. V lost 5 bases, J lost 9 bases, and 3 bases stayed unmatched. There are 12 residues in the CDR3. In nucleotides, the CDR3 is TGTGCCAGCAGTGGGACTAGGAGTGAGCAGTTCTTC. Protein sequence: CASSGTRSEQFF.

This clone was detected only once. V is TRBV2 and J is TRBJ2-7; weak D call: TRBD1 (6 bases). The germline V gene encodes CDR1 SNHLY and CDR2 FYNNEI. Trimming shortened V by 6 bases and J by 2 bases, and 17 bases separated the two germline ends. This CDR3 comprises 15 residues. The CDR3 DNA reads TGTGCCAGCAGGGAGGACAGAGTGAAACCCTACGAGCAGTACTTC. Translating it yields CASREDRVKPYEQYF.

CDR3 sequence: CASSVGTGGKSGELFF. CDR3 nucleotides: TGTGCCAGCAGCGTCGGGACAGGGGGCAAAAGCGGGGAGCTGTTTTTT. The V call is TRBV9, the J call TRBJ2-2; 12 nucleotides line up with TRBD1. This CDR3 has 16 residues. CDR1 is SGDLS, CDR2 YYNGEE, per germline. Unmatched junction bases numbered 6, after V lost 2 bases and J lost 7 bases.

A few counts support this clone. V is TRBV9 and J is TRBJ1-6; 8 bases align to TRBD1. V gave up 3 bases and J gave up 7 bases; unmatched junction bases: 6. The CDR3 has 15 amino acids. Germline V gene sequence: CDR1 SGDLS, CDR2 YYNGEE. The CDR3 protein is CASSAGQGGNSPLHF. The CDR3 DNA reads as TGTGCCAGCAGCGCAGGACAGGGAGGGAATTCACCCCTCCACTTT.

The V and J genes are TRBV19 and TRBJ1-1; weak D call: TRBD1 (6 bases). The CDR3 runs 14 residues. V shed 3 bases and J shed 0 bases, with 8 bases lying between them. Germline assignment: CDR1 LNHDA and CDR2 SQIVND (reference sequence). For the CDR3, the DNA is TGTGCCAGTAGTATGGGGACACTGAACACTGAAGCTTTCTTT. Protein sequence: CASSMGTLNTEAFF.

The J gene is TRBJ1-1, the V gene TRBV18; the D is unclear. The CDR3 consists of 17 residues. V dropped 3 bases and J dropped 2 bases, with 19 bases sitting between them. CDR1 and CDR2 (germline): KGHSH, LQKENI. CDR3 residues: CASSPLPRSLRNTEAFF. CDR3 bases: TGTGCCAGCTCACCCCTTCCGAGGAGCCTTAGAAACACTGAAGCTTTCTTT.

The chain couples TRBV24-1 to TRBJ2-3, with 12 bases aligning to TRBD2. From germline, CDR1 is KGHDR and CDR2 SFDVKD. V trimming: 7 bases; J trimming: 5 bases; junction bases outside the gene matches: 6. This CDR3 has 15 amino acids. CDR3 amino acids: CATSSTSGRIDTQYF. CDR3 sequence (DNA): TGTGCCACCAGCTCGACTAGCGGGAGAATAGATACGCAGTATTTT.

V usage is TRBV30 and J usage is TRBJ1-2, with 7 bases fitting TRBD1. The CDR3 runs 13 residues. Unmatched junction bases numbered 2, after V lost 0 bases and J lost 4 bases. CDR1 is GTSNPN, CDR2 SVGIG, per germline (reference sequence). The CDR3 DNA reads TGTGCCTGGAGTGTAGGACAGGCCTATGGCTACACCTTC. The encoded protein is CAWSVGQAYGYTF.

CDR3 nucleotides: TGTGCCACCAGCAGCGTCCGACAGGGTGAAGCTTTCTTT. Protein: CATSSVRQGEAFF. The J gene is TRBJ1-1, the V gene TRBV15; 7 bases agree with TRBD1. The CDR3 spans 13 residues. The V and J ends lost 3 bases and 7 bases, in that order; junction bases with no gene match: 5. The V gene's germline CDR1 is LNHNV and CDR2 YYDKDF (reference sequence). The variable domain in full, with the rest retrieved from reference TRBV15 and TRBJ1-1, is DAMVIQNPRYQVTQFGKPVTLSCSQTLNHNVMYWYQQKSSQAPKLLFHYYDKDFNNEADTPDNFQSRRPNTSFCFLDIRSPGLGDTAMYLCATSSVRQGEAFFGQGTRLTVV.

This clone showed up just a few times. The chain combines TRBV7-2 with TRBJ1-1; D unresolved. Per the germline V gene, CDR1 is SGHTA and CDR2 is FQGNSA. Trimming shortened V by 0 bases and J by 10 bases, and 12 bases separated the two germline ends. The CDR3 has 13 amino acids. CDR3 region: CASSLAIGVGAFF. DNA of the CDR3: TGTGCCAGCAGCTTAGCAATAGGAGTTGGAGCTTTCTTT.

The rearrangement uses TRBV7-9 and TRBJ2-1, with 11 bases fitting TRBD1. In germline, CDR1 is SEHNR, CDR2 FQNEAQ (reference sequence). This CDR3 contains 17 residues. After removal of 4 bases from V and 2 bases from J, the junction contained 7 bases not matched to a gene. The CDR3 protein is CASSSTGTGGAYNEQFF. The DNA for the CDR3 is TGTGCCAGCAGCTCTACCGGGACAGGGGGTGCCTACAATGAGCAGTTCTTC.

Details on this clone: Given the absence of the conserved phenylalanine or tryptophan at the CDR3 end, a read error is likely. The DNA is left out, because the CDR3 cannot be placed on it with certainty; the CDR3 is given as TCRdb lists it. The rearrangement uses TRBV20-1 and TRBJ2-7; the DNA was not used to check the table's D call, TRBD1. Germline values: CDR1 DFQATT, CDR2 SNEGSKA (reference sequence). The CDR3 region is 11 residues in length, termini included. CDR3 in amino acids: CSARDSGQERL.

The DNA for the CDR3 is TGTGCCAGCAGCAAAGATGGACAGGGGGCCGGTGTCACTGAAGCTTTCTTT. Protein sequence: CASSKDGQGAGVTEAFF. This sequence joins TRBV21-1 and TRBJ1-1; TRBD1 is taken as the D call from the table, unchecked against the DNA. TRBV21-1 is a pseudogene locus. This CDR3 is built from 17 residues.

As concerns this clone: Distinct nucleotide sequences in the sample also encode this CDR3. The gene calls are TRBV2 and TRBJ1-1; unclear D gene. V lost 5 bases, J lost 1 base, and 8 bases lay in between. Germline V gives CDR1 SNHLY, CDR2 FYNNEI. The CDR3 covers 13 residues. CDR3 DNA sequence: TGTGCCAGCAGTCAACAGAGGAACACTGAAGCTTTCTTT. The encoded protein is CASSQQRNTEAFF.

V gene TRBV3-1 (or the pseudogene TRBV3-2) combines with J gene TRBJ1-1; 8 bases align to TRBD1. Germline-derived CDR1 and CDR2 are LGHDT and YNNKEL (reference sequence). This CDR3 is built from 16 residues. The V gene end was trimmed by 2 bases and the J gene end by 2 bases; junction bases not matched to a gene: 7. The CDR3 spells CASSQRQGRSNTEAFF. The CDR3 DNA reads TGTGCCAGCAGCCAACGACAGGGGAGGAGTAACACTGAAGCTTTCTTT.

This rearrangement joins TRBV28 to TRBJ1-2; D gene ambiguous. With 6 bases removed from V and 8 bases from J, the gap between germline ends came to 13 bases. The CDR3 runs to 12 residues. Germline assignment: CDR1 MDHEN and CDR2 SYDVKM. CDR3 loop: CASRPDIEGYTF. In DNA form, the CDR3 reads TGTGCCAGCAGACCTGACATCGAGGGCTACACCTTC.